This T cell receptor (beta chain) is from a study of vaccination effects on CD4 cells after COVID-19. On the study more broadly: Either the mRNA-1273 or the BNT162b2 vaccine was given to participants as two doses.

This clone has more than one count but fewer than ten. What it binds is not known. Researchers isolated CD4+ T cells once less than twelve days of culture had elapsed. Testing of the vaccine recipients showed negative nucleocapsid antibodies and no prior SARS-CoV-2 infection. The data were produced by immunoSEQ multiplex PCR, yet TCRdb's version contains in-frame clones alone and is incomplete. This sample has more than 35,000 clones, with about 81% found just once. Germline lookup yields CDR1 SGHAT and CDR2 FQNNGV. The CDR3 loop spans 13 amino acids. The V end was cut by 11 bases, the J end by 3 bases, with 13 bases between.

The specimen comprised CD4+ T cells from PBMCs cultured without peptide, sampled before COVID-19 vaccination. The sequence was collected from a human donor who received a COVID-19 vaccine. This rearrangement joins TRBV11-2 to TRBJ1-4; no clear D gene. The CDR3 DNA is TGTGCCTCCCGGGTTCTGGCTAATGAAAAACTGTTTTTT. This codes for CASRVLANEKLFF.